This T cell receptor (beta chain) is from a study of CD8+CD57+ T cells in acquired aplastic anemia. Across the study: CD4+ and CD8+ cells, once sorted, gave DNA averaging approximately 3 ug.

Individuals selected for sequencing had exhibited CD8+CD57+ cell expansion on flow cytometry. At the time of blood sampling, patients had not yet received any therapy. Trimming at V came to 6 bases and at J to 5 bases, leaving 14 bases not matched to a gene. Per the germline V gene, CDR1 is LNHDA and CDR2 is SQIVND (reference sequence). This CDR3 has 16 residues. The use of genomic DNA as template underpinned the TCR beta VDJ and CDR3 profiling. One entry per CDR3 protein results from TCRdb running MiXCR on the reads. The repertoire holds about 200,000 distinct CDR3 sequences, with approximately 51% as singletons. Study-wide results and caveats: Patients and controls had in common fewer than 30 CD8+ CDR3 sequences.

This clonotype was recorded many times. Its antigen is unidentified. The sample taken for sequencing was sorted CD4+, CD8+, or CD8+CD57+ T cells (not recorded which) from PBMCs. V is TRBV19 and J is TRBJ2-7; 9 positions match TRBD1. This clonotype was obtained from a human donor with aplastic anemia. The CDR3 loop is CASSKGTGPLRHEQYF. The CDR3 DNA sequence: TGTGCCAGTAGCAAGGGGACAGGGCCTCTTCGACACGAGCAGTACTTC.